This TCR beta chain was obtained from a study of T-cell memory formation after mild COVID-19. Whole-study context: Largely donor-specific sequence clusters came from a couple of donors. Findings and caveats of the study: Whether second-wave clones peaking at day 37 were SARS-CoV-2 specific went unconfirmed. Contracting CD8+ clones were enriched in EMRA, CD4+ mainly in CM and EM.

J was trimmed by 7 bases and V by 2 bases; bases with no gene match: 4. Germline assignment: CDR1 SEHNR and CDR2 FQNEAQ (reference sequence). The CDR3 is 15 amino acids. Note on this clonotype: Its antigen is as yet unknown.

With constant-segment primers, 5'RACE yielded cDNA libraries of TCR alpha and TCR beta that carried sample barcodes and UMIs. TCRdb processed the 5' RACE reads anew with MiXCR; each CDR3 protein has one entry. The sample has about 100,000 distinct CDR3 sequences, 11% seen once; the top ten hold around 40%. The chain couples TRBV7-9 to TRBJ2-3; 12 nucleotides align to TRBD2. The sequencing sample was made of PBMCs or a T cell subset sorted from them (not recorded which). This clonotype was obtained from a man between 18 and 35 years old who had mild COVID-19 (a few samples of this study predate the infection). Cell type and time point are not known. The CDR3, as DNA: TGTGCCAGCAGCTTACTAGCGGGGGGGCCGCATACGCAGTATTTT. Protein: CASSLLAGGPHTQYF.